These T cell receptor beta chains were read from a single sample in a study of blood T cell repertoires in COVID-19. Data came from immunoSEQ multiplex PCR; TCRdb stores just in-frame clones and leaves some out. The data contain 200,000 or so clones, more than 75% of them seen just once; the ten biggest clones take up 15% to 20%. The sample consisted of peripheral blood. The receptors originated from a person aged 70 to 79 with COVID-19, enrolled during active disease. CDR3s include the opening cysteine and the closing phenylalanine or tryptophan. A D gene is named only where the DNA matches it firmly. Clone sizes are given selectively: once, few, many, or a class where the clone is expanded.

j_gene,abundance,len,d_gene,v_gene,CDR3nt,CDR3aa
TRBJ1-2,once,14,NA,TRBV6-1,TGTGCCAGCAGTGAGGGGCCCAGTATTCGGGGCTACACCTTC,CASSEGPSIRGYTF
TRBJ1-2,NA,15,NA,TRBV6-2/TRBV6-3,TGTGCCAGCAGTTACGAAGGCAGGGACTTATATGGCTACACCTTC,CASSYEGRDLYGYTF
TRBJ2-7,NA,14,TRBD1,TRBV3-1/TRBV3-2,TGTGCCAGCAGCCATACAGGGGGCGCCTACGAGCAGTACTTC,CASSHTGGAYEQYF
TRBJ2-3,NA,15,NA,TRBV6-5,TGTGCCAGCAGTTTACTGAAAGGGGGTGCAGATACGCAGTATTTT,CASSLLKGGADTQYF
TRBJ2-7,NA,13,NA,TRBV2,TGTGCCAGCAGTGAGTCAGGCCCCTACGAGCAGTACTTC,CASSESGPYEQYF
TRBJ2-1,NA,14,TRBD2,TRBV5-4,TGTGCCAGCAGCTTGACGACTAGCGTTAAGGAGCAGTTCTTC,CASSLTTSVKEQFF
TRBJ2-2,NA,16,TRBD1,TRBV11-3,TGTGCCAGCAGCTTAGACAGGGGGCCATCCAGCGGGGAGCTGTTTTTT,CASSLDRGPSSGELFF
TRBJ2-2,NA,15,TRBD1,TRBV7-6,TGTGCCAGCAGTAATAAGGGACAGGGTACCGGGGAGCTGTTTTTT,CASSNKGQGTGELFF
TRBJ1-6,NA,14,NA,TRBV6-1,TGTGCCAGCAGTGACCGCAGGGACTATTCACCCCTCCACTTT,CASSDRRDYSPLHF
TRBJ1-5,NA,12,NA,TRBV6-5,TGTGCCAGCAGAACAGGGTATCAGCCCCAGCATTTT,CASRTGYQPQHF
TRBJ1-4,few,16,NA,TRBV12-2,TGTGCAAGTCGCTTAGGGACAGTCAATGAGGCTGAAAAACTGTTTTTT,CASRLGTVNEAEKLFF
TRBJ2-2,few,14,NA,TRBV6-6,TGTGCCAGCCGGAAACAGGGGAACACCGGGGAGCTGTTTTTT,CASRKQGNTGELFF
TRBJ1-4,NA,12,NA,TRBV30,TGTGCCTGGAGTGCCTTCCGGGAAAAACTGTTTTTT,CAWSAFREKLFF
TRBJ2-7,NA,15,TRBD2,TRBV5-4,TGTGCCAGCAGCTTGGCCGCGGGAGAGGTCAACGAGCAGTACTTC,CASSLAAGEVNEQYF
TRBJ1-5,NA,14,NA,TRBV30,TGTGCCTGGAGCGATCTCCGGAGAAATCAGCCCCAGCATTTT,CAWSDLRRNQPQHF
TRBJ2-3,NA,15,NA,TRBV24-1,TGTGCCACCAGTGGCGGCAGTTCTTTCACAGATACGCAGTATTTT,CATSGGSSFTDTQYF
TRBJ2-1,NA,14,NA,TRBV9,TGTGCCAGCAGCGTAGGAGGAGGGCGGAATGAGCAGTTCTTC,CASSVGGGRNEQFF
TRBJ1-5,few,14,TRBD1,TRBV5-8,TGTGCCAGCAGCCCACGGACAGGGAAACAGCCCCAGCATTTT,CASSPRTGKQPQHF
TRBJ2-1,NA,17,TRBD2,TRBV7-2,TGTGCCAGCAGCTTCTCCTTAGCGGGAGCCTCGTACAATGAGCAGTTCTTC,CASSFSLAGASYNEQFF
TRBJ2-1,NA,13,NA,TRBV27,TGTGCCAGCGGGAGGCCGACGGAAAATGAGCAGTTCTTC,CASGRPTENEQFF
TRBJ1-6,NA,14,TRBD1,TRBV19,TGTGCCAGTAGGACGACAGGGAATAATTCACCCCTCCACTTT,CASRTTGNNSPLHF
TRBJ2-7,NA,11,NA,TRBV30,TGTGCCTGGAGCTCCGTAGACGAGCAGTACTTC,CAWSSVDEQYF
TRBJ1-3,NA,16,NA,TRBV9,TGTGCCAGCAGCGTGGGGAGGGTCGGCTCTGGAAACACCATATATTTT,CASSVGRVGSGNTIYF
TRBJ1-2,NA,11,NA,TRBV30,TGTGCCTGGAGTGACAGCTATGGCTACACCTTC,CAWSDSYGYTF
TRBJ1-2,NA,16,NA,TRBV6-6,TGTGCCAGCAGTTACTCAACAGGCCCCTCGACTAGGGGCTACACCTTC,CASSYSTGPSTRGYTF
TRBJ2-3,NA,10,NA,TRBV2,TGTGCCAGCAGTGAGGTAGGACTGGTTTTT,CASSEVGLVF
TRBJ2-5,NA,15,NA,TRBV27,TGTGCCAGCAGCCGAAGCAGGGGGGTTTTAGAGACCCAGTACTTC,CASSRSRGVLETQYF
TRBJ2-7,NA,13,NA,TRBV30,TGTGCCTGGAGTGTTGGCAGGGCCTACGAGCAGTACTTC,CAWSVGRAYEQYF
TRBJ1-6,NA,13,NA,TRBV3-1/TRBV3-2,TGTGCCAGCAGCCCAGGGTTTGACTCACCCCTCCACTTT,CASSPGFDSPLHF
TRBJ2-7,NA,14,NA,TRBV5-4,TGTGCCAGCAGGCCGGACAGATGGTCCTACGAGCAGTACTTC,CASRPDRWSYEQYF
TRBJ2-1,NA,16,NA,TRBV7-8,TGTGCCAGCAGCTTAATTGGGGCAGCGCAAGTAAATGAGCAGTTCTTC,CASSLIGAAQVNEQFF
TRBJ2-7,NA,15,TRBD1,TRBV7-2,TGTGCCAGCAGCTTAGCCGGGACAGGCTCCTACGAGCAGTACTTC,CASSLAGTGSYEQYF
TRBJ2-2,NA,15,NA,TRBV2,TGTGCCTCCAGCAAAGGGACTTTGAACACCGGGGAGCTGTTTTTT,CASSKGTLNTGELFF
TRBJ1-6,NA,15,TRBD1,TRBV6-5,TGTGCCAGCAGTTACTCTAGAGGACAGGGGTCACCCCTCCACTTT,CASSYSRGQGSPLHF
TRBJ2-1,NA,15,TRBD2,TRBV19,TGTGCCACCAGAATAGCGGGAGCGACGGGTGATGAGCAGTTCTTC,CATRIAGATGDEQFF
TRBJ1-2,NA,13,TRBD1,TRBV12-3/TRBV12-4,TGTGCCAGCAGTCAGGACAGGGCATATGGCTACACCTTC,CASSQDRAYGYTF
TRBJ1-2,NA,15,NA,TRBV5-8,TGTGCCGCGACCCCGGACAGAGATACTAACTATGGCTACACCTTC,CAATPDRDTNYGYTF
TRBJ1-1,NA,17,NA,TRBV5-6,TGTGCCAGCAGCTTGGCGTTATTCGTTGGGGGCCCTACTGAAGCTTTCTTT,CASSLALFVGGPTEAFF
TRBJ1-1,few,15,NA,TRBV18,TGTGCCAGCTCTCCCCGCAGGGTGGGGAACACTGAAGCTTTCTTT,CASSPRRVGNTEAFF